This T cell receptor beta chain emerged from a study of blood T cell repertoires in COVID-19. In the study overall: Spain, Italy and the United States supplied samples that represented acute and convalescent COVID-19.

CDR3 length equals 14 residues. Trimming cost V 6 bases and J 2 bases, with 14 bases left between them. The germline V gene has CDR1 LGHDT and CDR2 YNNKEL (reference sequence). Here immunoSEQ multiplex PCR was the method, and the copy in TCRdb shows in-frame clones only, minus some. This table holds 130,000 to 150,000 clones, 80% found once. The material sequenced was peripheral blood. The chain links TRBV3-1 (or the pseudogene TRBV3-2) to TRBJ2-7, with D possibly matching TRBD2 (5 bases). This TCR came from a man in his 70s who had recovered from COVID-19. CDR3 sequence (DNA): TGTGCCAGCAGTCCGTTCAGCGGCACCTACGAGCAGTACTTC. Amino acid sequence: CASSPFSGTYEQYF.